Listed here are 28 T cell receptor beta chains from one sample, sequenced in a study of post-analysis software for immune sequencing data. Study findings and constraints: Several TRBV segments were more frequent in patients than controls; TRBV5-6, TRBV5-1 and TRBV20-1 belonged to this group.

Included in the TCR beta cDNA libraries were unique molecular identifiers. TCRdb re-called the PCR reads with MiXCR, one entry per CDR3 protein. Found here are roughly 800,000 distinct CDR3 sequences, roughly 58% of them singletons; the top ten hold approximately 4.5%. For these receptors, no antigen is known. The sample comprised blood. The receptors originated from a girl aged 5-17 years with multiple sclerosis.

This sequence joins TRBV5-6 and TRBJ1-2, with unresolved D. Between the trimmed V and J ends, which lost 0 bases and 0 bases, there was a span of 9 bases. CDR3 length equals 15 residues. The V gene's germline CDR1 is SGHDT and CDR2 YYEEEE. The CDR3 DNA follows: TGTGCCAGCAGCTTGGACAGACCTCCTAACTATGGCTACACCTTC. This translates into CASSLDRPPNYGYTF. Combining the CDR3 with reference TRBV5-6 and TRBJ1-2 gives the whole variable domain DAGVTQSPTHLIKTRGQQVTLRCSPKSGHDTVSWYQQALGQGPQFIFQYYEEEERQRGNFPDRFSGHQFPNYSSELNVNALLLGDSALYLCASSLDRPPNYGYTFGSGTRLTVV.

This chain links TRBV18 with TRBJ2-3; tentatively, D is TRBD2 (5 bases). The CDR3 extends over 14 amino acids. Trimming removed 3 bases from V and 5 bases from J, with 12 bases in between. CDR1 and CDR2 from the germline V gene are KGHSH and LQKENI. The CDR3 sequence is CASSPVSGGDTQYF. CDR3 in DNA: TGTGCCAGCTCACCGGTCTCTGGAGGAGATACGCAGTATTTT.

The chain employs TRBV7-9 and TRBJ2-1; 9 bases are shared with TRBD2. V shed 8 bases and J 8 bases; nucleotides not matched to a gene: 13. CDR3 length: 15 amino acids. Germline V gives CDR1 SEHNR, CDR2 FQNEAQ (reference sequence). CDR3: CASSWGLAPLDEQFF. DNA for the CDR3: TGTGCCAGCTCCTGGGGACTAGCCCCTCTAGATGAGCAGTTCTTC.

CDR3 residues: CSAIPGGYNEQFF. CDR3 nucleotides: TGCAGTGCCATCCCGGGAGGGTACAATGAGCAGTTCTTC. The chain uses TRBV20-1 and TRBJ2-1; 8 bases are shared with TRBD2. The CDR3 extends over 13 amino acids. V lost 6 bases, J lost 4 bases, and 5 bases stayed unmatched. Per the germline V gene, CDR1 is DFQATT and CDR2 is SNEGSKA (reference sequence).

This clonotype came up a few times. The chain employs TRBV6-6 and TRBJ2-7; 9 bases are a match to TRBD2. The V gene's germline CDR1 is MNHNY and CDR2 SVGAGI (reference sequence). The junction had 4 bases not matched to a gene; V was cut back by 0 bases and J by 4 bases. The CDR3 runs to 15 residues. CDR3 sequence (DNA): TGTGCCAGCAGTTACTCCGGGACTAGCCTGTACGAGCAGTACTTC. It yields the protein CASSYSGTSLYEQYF.

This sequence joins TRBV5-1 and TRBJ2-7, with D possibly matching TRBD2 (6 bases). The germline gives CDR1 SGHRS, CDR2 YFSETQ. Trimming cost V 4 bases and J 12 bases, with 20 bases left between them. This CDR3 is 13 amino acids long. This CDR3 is CASSPIAVRVWYF. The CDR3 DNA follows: TGCGCCAGCAGCCCTATAGCGGTCCGAGTCTGGTACTTC.

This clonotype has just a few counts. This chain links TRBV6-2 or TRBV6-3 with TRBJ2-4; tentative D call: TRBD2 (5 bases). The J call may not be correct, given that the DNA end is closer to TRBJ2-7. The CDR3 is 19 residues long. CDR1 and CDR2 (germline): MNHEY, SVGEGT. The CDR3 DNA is TGTGCCAGCAGAGCAATACATCTTGGCCAAGGTCCAAGAGGGTACGAGCAGTACTTC. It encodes CASRAIHLGQGPRGYEQYF.

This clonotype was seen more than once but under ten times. In nucleotides, the CDR3 is TGCAGTGCTCCTAGAGGCGGCTCCTACGAGCAGTACTTC. It codes for CSAPRGGSYEQYF. The chain employs TRBV20-1 and TRBJ2-7; D not certain. The CDR3 is made up of 13 amino acids. With 5 bases removed from V and 0 bases from J, the gap between germline ends came to 11 bases. Germline CDR1 and CDR2: DFQATT and SNEGSKA (reference sequence).

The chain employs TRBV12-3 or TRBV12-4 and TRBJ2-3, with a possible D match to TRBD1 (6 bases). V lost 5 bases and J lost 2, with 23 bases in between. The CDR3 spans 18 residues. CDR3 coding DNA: TGTGCCAGCAGTAGCCGAGGGGCAGGGGTTCCTTTCACAGATACGCAGTATTTT. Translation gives CASSSRGAGVPFTDTQYF.

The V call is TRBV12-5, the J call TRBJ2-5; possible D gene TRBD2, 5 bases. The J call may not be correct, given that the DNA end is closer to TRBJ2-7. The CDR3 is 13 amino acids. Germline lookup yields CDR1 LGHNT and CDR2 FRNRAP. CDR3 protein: CASGSNGIGEQYF. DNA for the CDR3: TGTGCTAGTGGGTCGAACGGGATCGGCGAGCAGTACTTC.

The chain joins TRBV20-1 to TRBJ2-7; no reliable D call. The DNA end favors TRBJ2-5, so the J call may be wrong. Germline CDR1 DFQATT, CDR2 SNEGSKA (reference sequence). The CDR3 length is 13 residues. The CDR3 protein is CSASSPEGETQYF. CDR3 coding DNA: TGCAGTGCTAGTTCGCCGGAAGGAGAGACCCAGTACTTC.

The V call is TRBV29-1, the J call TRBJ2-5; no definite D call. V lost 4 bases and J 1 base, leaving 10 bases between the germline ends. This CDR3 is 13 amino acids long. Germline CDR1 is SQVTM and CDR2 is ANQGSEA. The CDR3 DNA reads TGCAGCGTTGGGGCAGTTCTCCAAGAGACCCAGTACTTC. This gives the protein CSVGAVLQETQYF. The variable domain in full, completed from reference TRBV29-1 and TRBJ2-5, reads SAVISQKPSRDICQRGTSLTIQCQVDSQVTMMFWYRQQPGQSLTLIATANQGSEATYESGFVIDKFPISRPNLTFSTLTVSNMSPEDSSIYLCSVGAVLQETQYFGPGTRLLVL.

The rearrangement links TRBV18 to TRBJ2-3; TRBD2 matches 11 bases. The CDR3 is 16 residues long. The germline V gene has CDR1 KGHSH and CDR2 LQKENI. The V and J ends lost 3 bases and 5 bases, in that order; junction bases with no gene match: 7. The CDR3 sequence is CASSPLRTSGLDTQYF. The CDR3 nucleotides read TGTGCCAGCTCACCCCTGAGGACTAGCGGGTTAGATACGCAGTATTTT.

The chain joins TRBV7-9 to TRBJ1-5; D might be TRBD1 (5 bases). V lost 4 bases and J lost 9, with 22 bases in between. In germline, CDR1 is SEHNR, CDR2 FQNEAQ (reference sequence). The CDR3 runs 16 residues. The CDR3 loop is CASSSQRGLGVSPQHF. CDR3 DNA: TGTGCCAGCAGCTCCCAGCGAGGGTTGGGGGTATCGCCCCAGCATTTT.

CDR3 protein: CSAPNRENYGYTF. The CDR3 coding sequence is TGCAGTGCTCCAAACAGGGAGAACTATGGCTACACCTTC. The V gene is TRBV20-1, the J gene TRBJ1-2, with D tentatively TRBD1 (6 bases). Germline CDR1 reads DFQATT; CDR2 reads SNEGSKA (reference sequence). The CDR3 loop spans 13 amino acids. The germline V and J ends were trimmed by 5 bases and 2 bases, with 12 bases remaining between them.

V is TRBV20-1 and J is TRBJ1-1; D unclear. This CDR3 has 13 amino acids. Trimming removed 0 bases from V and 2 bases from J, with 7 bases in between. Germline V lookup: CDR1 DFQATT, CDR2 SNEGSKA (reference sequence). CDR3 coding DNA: TGCAGTGCTAGAGATAAAAGTAACACTGAAGCTTTCTTT. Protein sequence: CSARDKSNTEAFF.

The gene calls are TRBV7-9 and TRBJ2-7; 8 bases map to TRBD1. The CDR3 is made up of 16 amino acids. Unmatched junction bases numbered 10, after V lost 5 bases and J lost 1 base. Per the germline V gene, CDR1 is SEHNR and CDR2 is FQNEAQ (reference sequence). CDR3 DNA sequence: TGTGCCAGCAGCACCCTTCACAGGGGGACGTCCTACGAGCAGTACTTC. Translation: CASSTLHRGTSYEQYF. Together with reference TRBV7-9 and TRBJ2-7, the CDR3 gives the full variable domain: DTGVSQNPRHKITKRGQNVTFRCDPISEHNRLYWYRQTLGQGPEFLTYFQNEAQLEKSRLLSDRFSAERPKGSFSTLEIQRTEQGDSAMYLCASSTLHRGTSYEQYFGPGTRLTVT.

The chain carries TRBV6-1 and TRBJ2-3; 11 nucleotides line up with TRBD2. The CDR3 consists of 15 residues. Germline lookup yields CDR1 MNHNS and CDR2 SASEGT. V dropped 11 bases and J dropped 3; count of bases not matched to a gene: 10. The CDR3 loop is CAGGLAGGGTDTQYF. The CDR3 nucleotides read TGTGCCGGCGGCCTAGCGGGAGGAGGGACAGATACGCAGTATTTT.

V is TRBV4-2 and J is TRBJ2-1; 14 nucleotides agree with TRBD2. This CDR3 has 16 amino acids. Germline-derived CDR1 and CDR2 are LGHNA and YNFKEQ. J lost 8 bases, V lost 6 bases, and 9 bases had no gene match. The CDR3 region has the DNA TGTGCCAGCAGTCGACTAGCGGGAGGGGGGGGTGATGAGCAGTTCTTC. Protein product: CASSRLAGGGGDEQFF.

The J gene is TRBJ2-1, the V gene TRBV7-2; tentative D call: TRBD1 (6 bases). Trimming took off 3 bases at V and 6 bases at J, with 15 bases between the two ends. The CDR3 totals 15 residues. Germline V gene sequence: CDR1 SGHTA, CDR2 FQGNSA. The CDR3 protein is CASSFGQGRSNEQFF. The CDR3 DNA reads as TGTGCCAGCAGCTTCGGGCAGGGGCGATCCAATGAGCAGTTCTTC.

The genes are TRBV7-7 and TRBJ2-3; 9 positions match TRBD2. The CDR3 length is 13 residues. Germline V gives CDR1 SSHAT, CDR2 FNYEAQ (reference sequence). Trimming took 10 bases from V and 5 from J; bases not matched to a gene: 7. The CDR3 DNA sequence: TGTGCCACACAAGGTAGCGGGGGAGATACGCAGTATTTT. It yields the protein CATQGSGGDTQYF.

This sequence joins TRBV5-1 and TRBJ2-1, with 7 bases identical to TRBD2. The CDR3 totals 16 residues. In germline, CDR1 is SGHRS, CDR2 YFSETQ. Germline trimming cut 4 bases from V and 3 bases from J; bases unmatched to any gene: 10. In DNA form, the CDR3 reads TGCGCCAGCAGCGCTACCCTTTCGGGGGGCTACAATGAGCAGTTCTTC. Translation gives CASSATLSGGYNEQFF.

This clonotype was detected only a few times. Here the CDR3 DNA reads TGCAGTGCTCCAGACTTACCCTACAATGAGCAGTTCTTC. Its translation is CSAPDLPYNEQFF. The chain is built from TRBV20-1 and TRBJ2-1; D is undetermined. There are 13 residues in the CDR3. Germline CDR1 reads DFQATT; CDR2 reads SNEGSKA (reference sequence). The V end was cut by 5 bases, the J end by 2 bases, with 10 bases between.

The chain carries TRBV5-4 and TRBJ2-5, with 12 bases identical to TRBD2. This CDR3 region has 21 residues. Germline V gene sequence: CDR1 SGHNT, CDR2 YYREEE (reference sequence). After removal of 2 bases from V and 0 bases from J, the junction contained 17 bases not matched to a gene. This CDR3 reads CASSLRVSPRGTSGYQETQYF. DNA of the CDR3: TGTGCCAGCAGCTTACGAGTGAGCCCTAGAGGGACTAGCGGGTACCAAGAGACCCAGTACTTC.

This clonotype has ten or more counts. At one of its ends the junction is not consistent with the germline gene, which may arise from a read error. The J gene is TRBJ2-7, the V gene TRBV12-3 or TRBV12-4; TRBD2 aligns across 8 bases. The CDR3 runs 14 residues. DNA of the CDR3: TGCGCCAGCAGCTTGGCGGGAGGTCTCTACGAGCAGTACTTC. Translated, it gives CASSLAGGLYEQYF.

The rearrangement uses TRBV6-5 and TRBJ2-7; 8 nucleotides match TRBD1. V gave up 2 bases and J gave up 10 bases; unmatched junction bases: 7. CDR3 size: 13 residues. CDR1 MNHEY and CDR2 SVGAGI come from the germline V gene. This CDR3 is CASSYRTGYTQYF. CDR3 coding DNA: TGTGCCAGCAGTTACCGGACAGGGTATACCCAGTACTTC.

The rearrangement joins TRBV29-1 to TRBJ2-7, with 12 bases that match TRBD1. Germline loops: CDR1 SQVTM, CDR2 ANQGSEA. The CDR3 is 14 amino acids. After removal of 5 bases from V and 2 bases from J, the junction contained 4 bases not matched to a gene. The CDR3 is CSVQGQGATYEQYF. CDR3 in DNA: TGCAGCGTTCAGGGACAGGGGGCGACCTACGAGCAGTACTTC.

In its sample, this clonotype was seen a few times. CDR3 coding DNA: TGTGCCAGCAGTACGCAGGGCTACACCGGGGAGCTGTTTTTT. This codes for CASSTQGYTGELFF. This chain links TRBV12-3 or TRBV12-4 with TRBJ2-2, with D perhaps TRBD1 (5 bases). The CDR3 totals 14 residues. The V and J ends lost 5 bases and 3 bases respectively, with 10 bases between them.